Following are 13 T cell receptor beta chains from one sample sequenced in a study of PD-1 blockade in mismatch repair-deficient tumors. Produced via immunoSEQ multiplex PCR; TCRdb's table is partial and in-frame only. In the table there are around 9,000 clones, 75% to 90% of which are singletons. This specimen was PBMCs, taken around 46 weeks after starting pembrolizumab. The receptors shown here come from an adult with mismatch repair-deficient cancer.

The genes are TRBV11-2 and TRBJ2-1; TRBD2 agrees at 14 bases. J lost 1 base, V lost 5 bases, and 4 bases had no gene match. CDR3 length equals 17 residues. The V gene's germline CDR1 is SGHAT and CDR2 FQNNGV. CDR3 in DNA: TGTGCCAGCAGCCAAGGGACTAGCGGGAGTTCCTACAATGAGCAGTTCTTC. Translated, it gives CASSQGTSGSSYNEQFF.

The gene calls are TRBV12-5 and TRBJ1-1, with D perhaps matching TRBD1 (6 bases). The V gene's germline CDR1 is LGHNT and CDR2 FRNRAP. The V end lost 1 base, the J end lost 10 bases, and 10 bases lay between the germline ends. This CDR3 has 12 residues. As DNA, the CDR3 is TGTGCTAGTGGTTTGGGTGGACAGACAGCTTTCTTT. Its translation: CASGLGGQTAFF.

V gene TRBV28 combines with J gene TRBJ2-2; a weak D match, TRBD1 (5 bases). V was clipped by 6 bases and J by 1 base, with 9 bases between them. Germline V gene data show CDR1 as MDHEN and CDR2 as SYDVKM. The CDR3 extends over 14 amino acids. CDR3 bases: TGTGCCAGCAGGACAGAAAGGAACACCGGGGAGCTGTTTTTT. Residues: CASRTERNTGELFF.

DNA of the CDR3: TGTGCCAGCAGCCCTAGCGGACGGAATGAGCAGTTCTTC. Encoded protein: CASSPSGRNEQFF. This sequence joins TRBV9 and TRBJ2-1, with 7 bases identical to TRBD2. This CDR3 comprises 13 residues. With 4 bases clipped from V and 7 bases from J, the junction kept 5 bases outside the gene matches. Germline-derived CDR1 and CDR2 are SGDLS and YYNGEE.

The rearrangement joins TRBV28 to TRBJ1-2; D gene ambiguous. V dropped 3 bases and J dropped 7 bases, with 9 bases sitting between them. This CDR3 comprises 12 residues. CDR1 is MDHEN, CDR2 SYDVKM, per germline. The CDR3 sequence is CASSLEGFGYTF. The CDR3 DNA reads TGTGCCAGCAGTTTGGAGGGCTTTGGCTACACCTTC.

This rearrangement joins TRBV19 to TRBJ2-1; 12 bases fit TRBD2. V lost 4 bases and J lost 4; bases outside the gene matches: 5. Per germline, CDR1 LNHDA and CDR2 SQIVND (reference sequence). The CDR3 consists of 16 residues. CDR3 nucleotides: TGTGCCAGTAGTAGACTAGCGGGAGTGGGTTACAATGAGCAGTTCTTC. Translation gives CASSRLAGVGYNEQFF.

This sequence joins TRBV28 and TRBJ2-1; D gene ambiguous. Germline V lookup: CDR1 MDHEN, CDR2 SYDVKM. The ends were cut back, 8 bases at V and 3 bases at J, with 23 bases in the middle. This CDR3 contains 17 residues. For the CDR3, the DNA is TGTGCCAGCGAGGCTCTTTTCGTTGTTGGCGTCTACAATGAGCAGTTCTTC. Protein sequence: CASEALFVVGVYNEQFF. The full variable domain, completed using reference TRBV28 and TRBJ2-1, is DVKVTQSSRYLVKRTGEKVFLECVQDMDHENMFWYRQDPGLGLRLIYFSYDVKMKEKGDIPEGYSVSREKKERFSLILESASTNQTSMYLCASEALFVVGVYNEQFFGPGTRLTVL.

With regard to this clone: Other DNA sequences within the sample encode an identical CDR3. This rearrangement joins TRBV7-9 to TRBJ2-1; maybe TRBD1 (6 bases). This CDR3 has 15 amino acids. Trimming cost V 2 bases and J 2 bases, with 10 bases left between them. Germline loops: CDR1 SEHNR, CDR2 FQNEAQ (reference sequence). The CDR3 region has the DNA TGTGCCAGCAGCTTAACGCAGGGGACCTACAATGAGCAGTTCTTC. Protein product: CASSLTQGTYNEQFF. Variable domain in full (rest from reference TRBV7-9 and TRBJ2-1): DTGVSQNPRHKITKRGQNVTFRCDPISEHNRLYWYRQTLGQGPEFLTYFQNEAQLEKSRLLSDRFSAERPKGSFSTLEIQRTEQGDSAMYLCASSLTQGTYNEQFFGPGTRLTVL.

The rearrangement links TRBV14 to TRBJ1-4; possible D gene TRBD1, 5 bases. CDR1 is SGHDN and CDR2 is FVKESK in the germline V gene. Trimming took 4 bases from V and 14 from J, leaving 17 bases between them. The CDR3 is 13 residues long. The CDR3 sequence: CASSPRQHERLFF. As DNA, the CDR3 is TGTGCCAGCAGCCCGAGACAGCATGAAAGGCTGTTTTTT.

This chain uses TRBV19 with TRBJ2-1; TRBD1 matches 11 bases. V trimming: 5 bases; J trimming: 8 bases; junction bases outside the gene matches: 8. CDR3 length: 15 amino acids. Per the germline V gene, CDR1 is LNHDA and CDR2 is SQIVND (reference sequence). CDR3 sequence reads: CASSPRTGGGDEQFF. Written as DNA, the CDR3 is TGTGCCAGTAGTCCGCGGACAGGGGGCGGGGATGAGCAGTTCTTC.

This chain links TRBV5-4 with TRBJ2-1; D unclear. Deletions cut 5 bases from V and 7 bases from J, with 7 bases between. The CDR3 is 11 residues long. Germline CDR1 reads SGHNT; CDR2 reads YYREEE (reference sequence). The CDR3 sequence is CASRALNEQFF. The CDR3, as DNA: TGTGCCAGCAGGGCCTTGAATGAGCAGTTCTTC.

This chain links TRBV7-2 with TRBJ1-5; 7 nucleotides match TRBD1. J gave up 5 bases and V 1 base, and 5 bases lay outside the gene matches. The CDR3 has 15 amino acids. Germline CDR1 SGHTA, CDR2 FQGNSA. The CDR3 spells CASSLDRDSYQPQHF. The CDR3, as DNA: TGTGCCAGCAGCTTAGACCGGGACAGTTATCAGCCCCAGCATTTT.

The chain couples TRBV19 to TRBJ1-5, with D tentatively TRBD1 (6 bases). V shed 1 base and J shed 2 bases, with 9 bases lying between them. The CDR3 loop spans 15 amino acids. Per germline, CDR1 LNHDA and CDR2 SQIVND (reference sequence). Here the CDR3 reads CASSIVPGGNQPQHF. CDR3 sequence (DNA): TGTGCCAGTAGTATAGTTCCAGGGGGCAATCAGCCCCAGCATTTT.